Below are 9 T cell receptor beta chains sequenced from a single sample in a study of blood T cell repertoires in COVID-19. Assay: immunoSEQ multiplex PCR; the TCRdb copy retains only in-frame clones and omits some. The table includes some 240,000 clones, 84% detected once. Sequenced input: peripheral blood. The source is a woman aged 40-49 years who had recovered from COVID-19.

The rearrangement joins TRBV5-1 to TRBJ2-5; 8 bases are a match to TRBD1. Germline values: CDR1 SGHRS, CDR2 YFSETQ. The CDR3 length is 15 residues. V was clipped by 4 bases and J by 4 bases; unmatched bases: 9. CDR3 in amino acids: CASSPGGGFGETQYF. DNA of the CDR3: TGCGCCAGCAGCCCAGGGGGCGGGTTCGGAGAGACCCAGTACTTC. Supplemented by reference TRBV5-1 and TRBJ2-5, the full variable domain reads KAGVTQTPRYLIKTRGQQVTLSCSPISGHRSVSWYQQTPGQGLQFLFEYFSETQRNKGNFPGRFSGRQFSNSRSEMNVSTLELGDSALYLCASSPGGGFGETQYFGPGTRLLVL.

The chain has TRBV11-2 and TRBJ2-7; D gene uncertain. The germline V and J ends were trimmed by 2 bases and 3 bases, with 17 bases remaining between them. Germline values: CDR1 SGHAT, CDR2 FQNNGV. CDR3 length equals 16 residues. The CDR3 sequence: CASSLRDPVRNYEQYF. The CDR3 coding sequence is TGTGCCAGCAGCTTAAGAGACCCCGTGAGGAACTACGAGCAGTACTTC. The variable domain in full, completed from reference TRBV11-2 and TRBJ2-7, reads EAGVAQSPRYKIIEKRQSVAFWCNPISGHATLYWYQQILGQGPKLLIQFQNNGVVDDSQLPKDRFSAERLKGVDSTLKIQPAKLEDSAVYLCASSLRDPVRNYEQYFGPGTRLTVT.

The genes are TRBV5-4 and TRBJ2-5; TRBD2 is a possible D gene (6 bases). This CDR3 comprises 13 residues. Trimming stripped 6 bases from V and 1 base from J, with 10 bases between. Germline loops: CDR1 SGHNT, CDR2 YYREEE (reference sequence). The CDR3 is CASTMGGQETQYF. In DNA form, the CDR3 reads TGTGCCAGCACAATGGGAGGCCAAGAGACCCAGTACTTC.

The V and J genes are TRBV28 and TRBJ2-5; 8 nucleotides agree with TRBD1. The CDR3 consists of 16 residues. Germline lookup yields CDR1 MDHEN and CDR2 SYDVKM. The ends lost 5 bases at V and 5 bases at J; junction bases unmatched: 13. The CDR3: CASSGPGTGERETQYF. The CDR3 nucleotides read TGTGCCAGCAGTGGACCGGGGACAGGCGAGCGGGAGACCCAGTACTTC.

This clone was observed a few times. The chain joins TRBV3-1 (or the pseudogene TRBV3-2) to TRBJ1-1; D possibly corresponds to TRBD1 (6 bases). The CDR3 runs 14 residues. CDR1 and CDR2 from the germline V gene are LGHDT and YNNKEL (reference sequence). The ends were cut back, 2 bases at V and 5 bases at J, with 12 bases in the middle. CDR3 residues: CASSQLPGETEAFF. CDR3 bases: TGTGCCAGCAGCCAACTCCCAGGGGAAACTGAAGCTTTCTTT.

J is TRBJ2-3 and V is TRBV24-1; TRBD1 matches at 8 bases. Germline lookup yields CDR1 KGHDR and CDR2 SFDVKD. The length of the CDR3 is 17 residues. Unmatched junction bases numbered 9, after V lost 0 bases and J lost 5 bases. The CDR3 is CATSDLRAGGGGDTQYF. The CDR3 nucleotides read TGTGCCACCAGTGATTTGCGGGCAGGGGGCGGCGGAGATACGCAGTATTTT.

CDR3 in DNA: TGTGCCAGCAGCGTAGCGGGAGGGCCGGGCACAGATACGCAGTATTTT. It codes for CASSVAGGPGTDTQYF. The chain recombines TRBV9 with TRBJ2-3, with 8 bases matching TRBD2. Germline assignment: CDR1 SGDLS and CDR2 YYNGEE. The CDR3 is 16 amino acids. V trimming: 0 bases; J trimming: 1 base; junction bases outside the gene matches: 4.

In its sample, this clone was seen a few times. The rearrangement joins TRBV30 to TRBJ1-1; D is uncertain. Germline V gene sequence: CDR1 GTSNPN, CDR2 SVGIG (reference sequence). Trimming took off 3 bases at V and 3 bases at J, with 11 bases between the two ends. CDR3 size: 13 residues. CDR3 nucleotides: TGTGCCTGGAGCCACGGGAGGGACACTGAAGCTTTCTTT. Translating it yields CAWSHGRDTEAFF. Using reference TRBV30 and TRBJ1-1 for the parts outside the CDR3, the full variable domain is SQTIHQWPATLVQPVGSPLSLECTVEGTSNPNLYWYRQAAGRGLQLLFYSVGIGQISSEVPQNLSASRPQDRQFILSSKKLLLSDSGFYLCAWSHGRDTEAFFGQGTRLTVV.

The chain carries TRBV5-4 and TRBJ1-2, with unresolved D. Trimming shortened V by 5 bases and J by 1 base, and 9 bases separated the two germline ends. Germline V gene sequence: CDR1 SGHNT, CDR2 YYREEE (reference sequence). This CDR3 has 13 residues. The CDR3 region is CASRYGNNYGYTF. In nucleotides, the CDR3 is TGTGCCAGCAGGTACGGGAATAACTATGGCTACACCTTC.